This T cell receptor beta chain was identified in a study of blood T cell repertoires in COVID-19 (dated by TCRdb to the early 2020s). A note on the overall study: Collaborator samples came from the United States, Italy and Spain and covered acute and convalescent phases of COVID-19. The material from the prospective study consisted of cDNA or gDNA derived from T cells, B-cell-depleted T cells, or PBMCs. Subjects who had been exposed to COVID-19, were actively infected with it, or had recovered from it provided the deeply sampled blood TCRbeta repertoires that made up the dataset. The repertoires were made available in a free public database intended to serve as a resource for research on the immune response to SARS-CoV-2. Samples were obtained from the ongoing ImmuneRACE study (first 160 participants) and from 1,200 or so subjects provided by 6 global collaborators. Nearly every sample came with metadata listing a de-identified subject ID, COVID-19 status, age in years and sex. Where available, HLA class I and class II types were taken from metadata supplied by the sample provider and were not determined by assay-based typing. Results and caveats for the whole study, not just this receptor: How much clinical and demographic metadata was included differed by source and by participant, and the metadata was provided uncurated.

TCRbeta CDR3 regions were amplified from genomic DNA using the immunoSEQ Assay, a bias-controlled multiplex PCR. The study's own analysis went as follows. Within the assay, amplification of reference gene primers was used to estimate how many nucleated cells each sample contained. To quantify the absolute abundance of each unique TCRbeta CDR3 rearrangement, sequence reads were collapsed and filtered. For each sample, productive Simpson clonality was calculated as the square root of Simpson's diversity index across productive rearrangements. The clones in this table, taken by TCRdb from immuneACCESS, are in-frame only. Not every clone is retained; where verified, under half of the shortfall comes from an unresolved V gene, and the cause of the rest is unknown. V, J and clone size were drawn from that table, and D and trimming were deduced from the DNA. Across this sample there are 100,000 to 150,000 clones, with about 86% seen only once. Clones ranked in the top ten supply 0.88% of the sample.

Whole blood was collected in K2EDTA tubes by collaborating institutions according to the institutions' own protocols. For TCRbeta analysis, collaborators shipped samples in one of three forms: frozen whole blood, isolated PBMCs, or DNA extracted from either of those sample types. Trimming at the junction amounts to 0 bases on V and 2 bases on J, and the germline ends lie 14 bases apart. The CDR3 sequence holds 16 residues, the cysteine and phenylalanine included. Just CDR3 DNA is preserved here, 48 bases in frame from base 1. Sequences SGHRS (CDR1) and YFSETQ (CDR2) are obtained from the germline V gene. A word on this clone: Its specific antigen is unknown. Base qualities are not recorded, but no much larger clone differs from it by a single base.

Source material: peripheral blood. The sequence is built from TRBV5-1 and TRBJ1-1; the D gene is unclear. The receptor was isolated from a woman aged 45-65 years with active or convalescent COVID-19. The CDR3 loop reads CASSLAENAINTEAFF. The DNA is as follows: TGCGCCAGCAGCTTGGCCGAGAATGCAATTAACACTGAAGCTTTCTTT.